The following is a TCR beta chain sequence with its context. No antigen is known for it. Vbeta (60) and Jbeta (13) primers were used in the PCR. Libraries were prepared by immunoSEQ multiplex PCR; TCRdb keeps only in-frame clonotypes and omits some of them. The sample records a few hundred thousand clones, around 80% being singletons. The data are from a study of cytomegalovirus exposure and HLA in healthy donors. Study summary: The study's early data release held roughly 91 million unique TCRs from HLA-typed donors.

Study-wide points: Cytomegalovirus association was listed for about 160 TCR beta chains. The presence/absence work took it that sequencing depth was about the same across donors.

The V gene lost 7 bases and the J gene lost 1 base, with 7 bases spanning the gap. This CDR3 comprises 13 residues. Germline assignment: CDR1 SGHAT and CDR2 FQNNGV. The chain joins TRBV11-2 to TRBJ1-4; D may be TRBD1 (5 bases). Sequenced sample: PBMCs. The sequence came from a girl aged 2-15 years in good health and CMV-seronegative. DNA for the CDR3: TGTGCCAGCATCGGGGGAACTAATGAAAAACTGTTTTTT. Translation: CASIGGTNEKLFF.